Shown below are 13 T cell receptor beta chains from a single sample sequenced in a study of T-cell memory formation after mild COVID-19. In TCRdb, the 5' RACE reads were re-called with MiXCR into one record per CDR3 protein. The sample records approximately 200,000 distinct CDR3 sequences, 16% being singletons. The source material was PBMCs or a T cell subset sorted from them (not recorded which). These receptors were collected from an adult woman who had mild COVID-19 (a few samples of this study predate the infection). Cell type and time point are not known.

The genes are TRBV7-2 and TRBJ2-3, with D possibly being TRBD1 (6 bases). V was cut by 1 base and J by 2 bases, with 13 bases left in between. The CDR3 has 16 amino acids. CDR1 is SGHTA, CDR2 FQGNSA, per germline. DNA for the CDR3: TGTGCCAGCAGCTTAGTCCCCAGGGGCTTCACAGATACGCAGTATTTT. Its protein is CASSLVPRGFTDTQYF.

The rearrangement links TRBV7-9 to TRBJ1-2; 7 bases are a match to TRBD1. Germline lookup yields CDR1 SEHNR and CDR2 FQNEAQ (reference sequence). The CDR3 is 17 residues long. J lost 2 bases, V lost 4 bases, and 13 bases had no gene match. CDR3 sequence: CASSSGRDRAINYGYTF. The DNA for the CDR3 is TGTGCCAGCAGCTCAGGAAGAGACAGGGCAATCAACTATGGCTACACCTTC. Drawing the rest from reference TRBV7-9 and TRBJ1-2, the complete variable domain is DTGVSQNPRHKITKRGQNVTFRCDPISEHNRLYWYRQTLGQGPEFLTYFQNEAQLEKSRLLSDRFSAERPKGSFSTLEIQRTEQGDSAMYLCASSSGRDRAINYGYTFGSGTRLTVV.

V gene TRBV5-1 combines with J gene TRBJ1-1; D unclear. V lost 9 bases and J lost 1, with 13 bases in between. This CDR3 has 13 residues. The germline CDR1 and CDR2 sequences are SGHRS and YFSETQ. The CDR3: CATRPTSNTEAFF. CDR3 DNA sequence: TGCGCCACCAGACCCACTTCGAACACTGAAGCTTTCTTT.

Only a few counts were recorded for this clonotype. The V call is TRBV30, the J call TRBJ2-3, with D perhaps TRBD2 (7 bases). Trimming cost V 2 bases and J 6 bases, with 15 bases left between them. The CDR3 has 14 residues. The germline gives CDR1 GTSNPN, CDR2 SVGIG (reference sequence). The CDR3 DNA reads TGTGCCTGGAGTACTGGGGGAGGGGGGGATACGCAGTATTTT. This gives the protein CAWSTGGGGDTQYF.

The rearrangement joins TRBV12-5 to TRBJ2-3; 8 positions match TRBD2. V was clipped by 4 bases and J by 2 bases; unmatched bases: 11. The CDR3 length is 17 residues. CDR1 and CDR2 from the germline V gene are LGHNT and FRNRAP. In DNA form, the CDR3 reads TGTGCTAGTGGTTCAGGACTAGCTCCAAGCAACACAGATACGCAGTATTTT. Protein sequence: CASGSGLAPSNTDTQYF.

This clonotype was seen a few times. This chain connects TRBV7-9 to TRBJ2-2; 13 nucleotides agree with TRBD2. Germline loops: CDR1 SEHNR, CDR2 FQNEAQ (reference sequence). J gave up 2 bases and V 5 bases, and 5 bases lay outside the gene matches. This CDR3 comprises 17 residues. CDR3 loop: CASSPSGLAGNTGELFF. CDR3 bases: TGTGCCAGCAGCCCTTCGGGACTAGCGGGAAACACCGGGGAGCTGTTTTTT.

The rearrangement links TRBV20-1 to TRBJ2-5; TRBD1 matches 8 bases. The CDR3 totals 16 residues. The germline CDR1 and CDR2 sequences are DFQATT and SNEGSKA (reference sequence). With 2 bases clipped from V and 5 bases from J, the junction kept 13 bases outside the gene matches. The CDR3 protein is CSARSAQGAPRETQYF. For the CDR3, the DNA is TGCAGTGCTAGATCCGCGCAGGGGGCGCCCCGGGAGACCCAGTACTTC.

The V call is TRBV20-1, the J call TRBJ2-7, with a possible D match to TRBD1 (5 bases). Germline V lookup: CDR1 DFQATT, CDR2 SNEGSKA (reference sequence). V lost 2 bases and J lost 5, with 16 bases in between. The CDR3 loop spans 14 amino acids. The CDR3 region has the DNA TGCAGTGCTAGACTTCGTGGCAGGGTAAACGAGCAGTACTTC. Protein: CSARLRGRVNEQYF.

This clonotype was counted between two and nine times. V is TRBV6-5 and J is TRBJ2-7, with D tentatively TRBD1 (5 bases). Trimming pared 5 bases from V and 0 bases from J, leaving 8 bases between. The CDR3 consists of 13 residues. The germline CDR1 and CDR2 sequences are MNHEY and SVGAGI. This chain's CDR3 is CASSRTPSYEQYF. The CDR3 DNA reads as TGTGCCAGCAGTCGGACACCCTCCTACGAGCAGTACTTC.

This clonotype has more than one count but fewer than ten. The chain uses TRBV12-3 or TRBV12-4 and TRBJ1-5; 8 bases are shared with TRBD1. This CDR3 has 15 residues. V lost 5 bases, J lost 6 bases, and 9 bases stayed unmatched. The CDR3 protein is CASSQRTGWTQPQHF. DNA for the CDR3: TGTGCCAGCAGTCAAAGGACAGGGTGGACTCAGCCCCAGCATTTT.

V is TRBV29-1 and J is TRBJ1-1; no clear D gene. From germline, CDR1 is SQVTM and CDR2 ANQGSEA. V was trimmed by 4 bases and J by 2 bases, leaving 14 bases between them. This CDR3 comprises 14 residues. The CDR3 region has the DNA TGCAGCGTTGCGGAAACACAAAGTAACACTGAAGCTTTCTTT. Its protein product is CSVAETQSNTEAFF.

This clonotype appeared a few times. The rearrangement links TRBV5-1 to TRBJ1-6, with D possibly matching TRBD1 (5 bases). The CDR3 contains 13 residues. Germline V gene data show CDR1 as SGHRS and CDR2 as YFSETQ. Trimming shortened V by 6 bases and J by 7 bases, and 11 bases separated the two germline ends. The CDR3 DNA follows: TGCGCCAGCACGCAGGGCCAAAATTCACCCCTCCACTTT. This gives the protein CASTQGQNSPLHF. The full variable domain, completed using reference TRBV5-1 and TRBJ1-6, is KAGVTQTPRYLIKTRGQQVTLSCSPISGHRSVSWYQQTPGQGLQFLFEYFSETQRNKGNFPGRFSGRQFSNSRSEMNVSTLELGDSALYLCASTQGQNSPLHFGNGTRLTVT.

This clonotype was seen more than once but under ten times. The J gene is TRBJ1-1, the V gene TRBV10-3; D is ambiguous. The CDR3 loop spans 14 amino acids. CDR1 is ENHRY, CDR2 SYGVKD, per germline. Between the trimmed V and J ends, which lost 3 bases and 5 bases, there was a span of 13 bases. The CDR3 bases are TGTGCCATCAGTGAAGTACAAAAGGGTACTGAAGCTTTCTTT. It translates to CAISEVQKGTEAFF.